This TCR beta chain was sequenced for a study of T-cell reconstitution after alpha-beta-depleted transplantation in children. General study points: Alpha-beta T cells about two months after transplant reportedly derived from several hundred expanded graft clones. In some patients, recipient T cells and intrathymic progenitors surviving conditioning explained high day-60 diversity. T cells produced anew were the main source of T-cell counts and diversity one year after transplant.

The CDR3 runs 17 residues. The V end lost 3 bases, the J end lost 0 bases, and 12 bases lay between the germline ends. In this sample, this clonotype turned up a few times. Its antigen remains unknown. As it was prepared, the TCRbeta library received unique molecular identifiers. TCRdb re-derived calls from the PCR reads in MiXCR, one entry per CDR3 protein. Of fewer than 1 million distinct CDR3 sequences listed, roughly 15% were seen once; the top ten hold around 5%. V usage is TRBV12-3 or TRBV12-4 and J usage is TRBJ2-6; D is unresolved. This sequence originates from a male patient between 10 and 17 years old who had a stem cell transplant for acute lymphoblastic leukemia, so the T cells may come from the graft donor. Sequenced material: PBMCs, mostly from graft donor cells, taken 360 days after TCRalphabeta/CD19-depleted stem cell transplant. The CDR3: CASSFRMRSSGANVLTF. The CDR3 nucleotides are TGTGCCAGCAGTTTTCGCATGCGGAGCTCTGGGGCCAACGTCCTGACTTTC.